This entry lists 16 T cell receptor beta chains sequenced from one sample in a study of human thymus T cells. In corrective heart surgery, resections were taken, and these provided the thymus tissue. Using immunoSEQ multiplex PCR, the repertoire was profiled, and TCRdb retains in-frame clones only, with some absent. The sample has some 72,000 clones, around 96% seen once. The sequenced sample consisted of thymus tissue. These receptors came from a boy in the first two years of life with a congenital heart defect but otherwise immunologically healthy.

This chain uses TRBV11-2 with TRBJ2-1; TRBD2 aligns across 11 bases. J was trimmed by 6 bases and V by 3 bases; bases with no gene match: 7. The germline gives CDR1 SGHAT, CDR2 FQNNGV. The CDR3 consists of 16 residues. In DNA, the CDR3 is TGTGCCAGCAGCTTTTTGCTAGCGGGAGGACGCAATGAGCAGTTCTTC. Translation: CASSFLLAGGRNEQFF.

J is TRBJ1-1 and V is TRBV7-2, with TRBD1 matching over 9 bases. The germline V gene has CDR1 SGHTA and CDR2 FQGNSA. This CDR3 contains 17 residues. Germline trimming cut 2 bases from V and 0 bases from J; bases unmatched to any gene: 7. CDR3 nucleotide sequence: TGTGCCAGCAGCTTACCCGGGACAGGGCGACTGAACACTGAAGCTTTCTTT. Translated, it gives CASSLPGTGRLNTEAFF.

The chain is built from TRBV5-1 and TRBJ2-2; D unresolved. Trimming stripped 5 bases from V and 8 bases from J, with 4 bases between. This CDR3 has 10 residues. Germline assignment: CDR1 SGHRS and CDR2 YFSETQ. CDR3 in amino acids: CASRGGELFF. CDR3 sequence (DNA): TGCGCCAGCAGAGGAGGGGAGCTGTTTTTT. Filled out from reference TRBV5-1 and TRBJ2-2, the complete variable domain reads KAGVTQTPRYLIKTRGQQVTLSCSPISGHRSVSWYQQTPGQGLQFLFEYFSETQRNKGNFPGRFSGRQFSNSRSEMNVSTLELGDSALYLCASRGGELFFGEGSRLTVL.

Only one count was recorded for this clone. The chain combines TRBV25-1 with TRBJ1-1, with a weak D call TRBD1 (6 bases). The germline V and J ends were trimmed by 4 bases and 12 bases, with 18 bases remaining between them. Per germline, CDR1 MGHDK and CDR2 SYGVNS. The CDR3 spans 13 residues. DNA of the CDR3: TGTGCCAGCAGTGGGCAGGCCACAGGGCAAACTTTCTTT. Its translation is CASSGQATGQTFF.

The CDR3 is CASSPGAFEQYF. CDR3 DNA: TGTGCCAGCAGTCCAGGGGCTTTTGAGCAGTACTTC. This rearrangement joins TRBV6-1 to TRBJ2-7; D may be TRBD1 (6 bases). This CDR3 has 12 amino acids. The V end was cut by 5 bases, the J end by 7 bases, with 12 bases between. CDR1 is MNHNS, CDR2 SASEGT, per germline.

This chain links TRBV28 with TRBJ2-7; tentative D call: TRBD2 (5 bases). Deletions cut 3 bases from V and 0 bases from J, with 15 bases between. Germline V lookup: CDR1 MDHEN, CDR2 SYDVKM. The CDR3 is 16 residues long. The DNA of the CDR3 is TGTGCCAGCAGTTTTTGGGAGAAGCCGGACTCCTACGAGCAGTACTTC. Translating it yields CASSFWEKPDSYEQYF.

CDR3 nucleotides: TGTGCCAGCTCACTAGGGACAGGGAATCAGCCCCAGCATTTT. Its protein product is CASSLGTGNQPQHF. The chain recombines TRBV18 with TRBJ1-5; 9 bases map to TRBD1. The CDR3 has 14 amino acids. The V gene end was trimmed by 4 bases and the J gene end by 4 bases; junction bases not matched to a gene: 2. In germline, CDR1 is KGHSH, CDR2 LQKENI.

The V and J genes are TRBV5-4 and TRBJ1-1; no reliable D call. Germline-derived CDR1 and CDR2 are SGHNT and YYREEE (reference sequence). This CDR3 is 11 amino acids long. Trimming left V 0 bases short and J 8 bases short, with 5 bases between. CDR3 protein: CASSLGREAFF. For the CDR3, the DNA is TGTGCCAGCAGCTTGGGCAGAGAAGCTTTCTTT.

The chain links TRBV7-9 to TRBJ2-2; D may match TRBD1 or TRBD2 (5 bases each). CDR1 is SEHNR and CDR2 is FQNEAQ in the germline V gene (reference sequence). The CDR3 contains 15 residues. V shed 2 bases and J shed 5 bases, with 12 bases lying between them. The CDR3 DNA is TGTGCCAGCAGCTTACGGGACGCTGGGACCGGGGAGCTGTTTTTT. Translated: CASSLRDAGTGELFF.

V usage is TRBV5-6 and J usage is TRBJ1-1, with TRBD1 matching 8 bases. The CDR3 has 13 amino acids. Germline CDR1 reads SGHDT; CDR2 reads YYEEEE. After removal of 0 bases from V and 11 bases from J, the junction contained 6 bases not matched to a gene. The CDR3 is CASSLGTGGAAFF. The CDR3, as DNA: TGTGCCAGCAGCTTGGGAACAGGGGGGGCGGCTTTCTTT.

The chain employs TRBV4-1 and TRBJ2-3; weak D call: TRBD1 (5 bases). The CDR3 consists of 19 residues. The germline CDR1 and CDR2 sequences are MGHRA and YSYEKL. V lost 0 bases and J lost 0, with 19 bases in between. The CDR3 DNA reads as TGCGCCAGCAGCCAAGATATGGCAGGGAAACCATCTAGCACAGATACGCAGTATTTT. It yields the protein CASSQDMAGKPSSTDTQYF.

The count of this clone is one. The chain joins TRBV21-1 to TRBJ1-2; TRBD1 is the table's D call, not checked against the DNA. TRBV21-1 is a recognized pseudogene. This CDR3 region has 14 residues. CDR3 residues: CASSKFSGNYGYTF. CDR3 bases: TGTGCCAGCAGCAAATTTTCAGGGAACTATGGCTACACCTTC.

The chain combines TRBV4-3 with TRBJ1-6, with no clear D. Trimming removed 0 bases at V and 5 bases at J, with 17 bases between. The CDR3 consists of 18 residues. From germline, CDR1 is LGHNA and CDR2 YSLEER. Here the CDR3 reads CASSQDLLRATNNSPLHF. CDR3 DNA: TGCGCCAGCAGCCAAGATCTCTTGAGGGCAACTAATAATTCACCCCTCCACTTT.

The chain is built from TRBV2 and TRBJ2-3, with unresolved D. CDR1 is SNHLY, CDR2 FYNNEI, per germline. V lost 4 bases and J lost 2, with 10 bases in between. The CDR3 loop spans 14 amino acids. The chain's CDR3 is CASSGRRVTDTQYF. The CDR3 region has the DNA TGTGCCAGCAGTGGTAGACGGGTCACAGATACGCAGTATTTT.

The chain recombines TRBV29-1 with TRBJ1-4, with 7 bases matching TRBD1. This CDR3 spans 13 amino acids. Looked up from germline, CDR1 is SQVTM and CDR2 is ANQGSEA. V shed 7 bases and J 8 bases; nucleotides not matched to a gene: 10. The CDR3 sequence is CSGWDRFAEKLFF. Written as DNA, the CDR3 is TGCAGCGGGTGGGACAGATTCGCCGAAAAACTGTTTTTT.

CDR3 region: CASSLRTAGAQYF. The DNA of the CDR3 is TGTGCCAGCAGTTTGCGGACAGCTGGGGCCCAGTACTTC. This chain links TRBV28 with TRBJ2-5; D is perhaps TRBD1 (6 bases). Germline V gene data show CDR1 as MDHEN and CDR2 as SYDVKM. The CDR3 loop spans 13 amino acids. V shed 3 bases and J shed 9 bases, with 14 bases lying between them.